This is a list of T cell receptor beta chains from one sample in a study of blood T cell repertoires in COVID-19. The assay was immunoSEQ multiplex PCR, and TCRdb's table has in-frame clones only and misses some. This table has 300,000 or so clones, around nine tenths appearing once. The sample taken for sequencing was peripheral blood. These receptors were taken from a man aged 65 to 79 with acute or convalescent COVID-19. Each CDR3 is given with its conserved first and last residue. D genes are given only for firm matches. Some rows have no size entry. The others give once, few or many, or a class for an expanded clone.

d_gene | j_gene | abundance | len | v_gene | CDR3aa | CDR3nt
- | TRBJ1-5 | once | 15 | TRBV9 | CASSVGGIGNQPQHF | TGTGCCAGCAGCGTAGGAGGGATAGGCAATCAGCCCCAGCATTTT
TRBD2 | TRBJ2-7 | - | 17 | TRBV9 | CASSVEAGLAGVSEQYF | TGTGCCAGCAGCGTAGAAGCTGGGCTAGCGGGAGTAAGCGAGCAGTACTTC
- | TRBJ2-3 | - | 12 | TRBV7-2 | CASSPGLDTQYF | TGTGCCAGTAGCCCAGGGCTGGATACGCAGTATTTT
- | TRBJ1-1 | - | 11 | TRBV20-1 | CSARRDIEAFF | TGCAGTGCTAGACGAGACATTGAGGCTTTCTTT
TRBD2 | TRBJ2-1 | few | 17 | TRBV4-3 | CASSQDLLAGGYNEQFF | TGCGCCAGCAGCCAAGATCTGTTAGCGGGGGGGTACAATGAGCAGTTCTTC
TRBD1 | TRBJ2-3 | - | 12 | TRBV15 | CASGQGTDTQYF | TGTGCCTCCGGACAGGGCACAGATACGCAGTATTTT
TRBD1 | TRBJ1-1 | - | 16 | TRBV9 | CASSPRTGGRNTEAFF | TGTGCCAGCAGCCCCCGGACAGGGGGAAGGAACACTGAAGCTTTCTTT
- | TRBJ1-2 | - | 13 | TRBV10-2 | CASSDRVSYGYTF | TGCGCCAGCAGTGACAGGGTTAGCTATGGCTACACCTTC
TRBD1 | TRBJ2-1 | - | 14 | TRBV20-1 | CSASDRVGHNEQFF | TGCAGTGCTAGTGACAGGGTTGGGCACAATGAGCAGTTCTTC
TRBD1 | TRBJ2-7 | - | 16 | TRBV11-2 | CASSDTGRGTEGEQYF | TGTGCCAGCAGCGATACCGGTCGTGGGACAGAGGGAGAGCAGTACTTC
- | TRBJ2-2 | - | 15 | TRBV2 | CASSEGQGHTGELFF | TGTGCCAGCAGTGAAGGGCAGGGGCACACCGGGGAGCTGTTTTTT
TRBD2 | TRBJ2-2 | - | 17 | TRBV4-2 | CASSQEWASGISGELFF | TGTGCCAGCAGCCAAGAATGGGCTAGCGGGATTTCCGGGGAGCTGTTTTTT
TRBD2 | TRBJ2-3 | - | 17 | TRBV7-2 | CASSQRAGGPGTDTQYF | TGTGCCAGCAGCCAGAGGGCGGGGGGGCCTGGCACAGATACGCAGTATTTT
- | TRBJ1-6 | - | 13 | TRBV15 | CATSRERVSPLHF | TGTGCCACCAGCAGAGAGAGGGTTTCACCCCTCCACTTT
- | TRBJ1-2 | - | 12 | TRBV28 | CASGVHSSGYTF | TGTGCCAGCGGCGTTCACAGCTCCGGCTACACCTTC
- | TRBJ1-2 | - | 10 | TRBV20-1 | CSARQYGYTF | TGCAGTGCTAGGCAGTACGGCTACACCTTC
- | TRBJ1-2 | - | 13 | TRBV12-3/TRBV12-4 | CASSTVGLWGYTF | TGTGCCAGCAGTACCGTGGGGCTGTGGGGCTACACCTTC
TRBD1 | TRBJ2-7 | - | 18 | TRBV5-5 | CASSLASGSWTGSYEQYF | TGTGCCAGCAGCTTGGCTAGTGGGTCCTGGACAGGGTCCTACGAGCAGTACTTC
- | TRBJ1-1 | - | 14 | TRBV2 | CASSFGQMNTEAFF | TGTGCCAGCAGTTTCGGACAGATGAACACTGAAGCTTTCTTT
- | TRBJ2-3 | - | 14 | TRBV11-3 | CASSFSRGTDTQYF | TGTGCCAGCAGCTTTTCCAGGGGCACAGATACGCAGTATTTT
TRBD2 | TRBJ2-7 | - | 15 | TRBV9 | CASSSPGLAGSEQYF | TGTGCCAGCAGCTCCCCGGGACTAGCGGGGAGTGAGCAGTACTTC
TRBD1 | TRBJ1-1 | - | 14 | TRBV2 | CASNTGTANTEAFF | TGTGCCAGCAACACCGGGACAGCCAACACTGAAGCTTTCTTT
TRBD1 | TRBJ2-7 | few | 15 | TRBV19 | CASSKVGTGDYEQYF | TGTGCCAGTTCCAAAGTAGGGACAGGGGACTACGAGCAGTACTTC
- | TRBJ2-7 | - | 15 | TRBV5-4 | CASSSDTASYYEQYF | TGTGCCAGCAGCTCAGACACAGCCAGTTACTACGAGCAGTACTTC
TRBD1 | TRBJ2-7 | once | 13 | TRBV5-1 | CASSLNRGAEQYF | TGCGCCAGCAGCTTGAACAGGGGGGCCGAGCAGTACTTC
- | TRBJ2-3 | - | 17 | TRBV5-4 | CASSLGPGKTSTDTQYF | TGTGCCAGCAGCTTGGGCCCGGGGAAAACTAGCACAGATACGCAGTATTTT
- | TRBJ2-3 | - | 14 | TRBV9 | CASSVSSSTDTQYF | TGTGCCAGCAGCGTAAGCTCTAGCACAGATACGCAGTATTTT
- | TRBJ1-2 | - | 13 | TRBV18 | CASSERERAGYTF | TGTGCCAGCTCGGAAAGGGAGAGGGCTGGCTACACCTTC
- | TRBJ2-2 | - | 15 | TRBV6-5 | CASSYSGQGSGELFF | TGTGCCAGCAGTTACTCAGGGCAGGGAAGCGGGGAGCTGTTTTTT
TRBD1 | TRBJ2-1 | - | 14 | TRBV29-1 | CSGAPGQGSNEQFF | TGCAGCGGGGCGCCGGGACAGGGAAGCAATGAGCAGTTCTTC
TRBD2 | TRBJ2-2 | once | 15 | TRBV7-8 | CASSRSGTNTGELFF | TGTGCCAGCAGTCGGAGCGGGACGAACACCGGGGAGCTGTTTTTT